The sequence of this T cell receptor (beta chain) was determined in a study of T cells expressing NK-cell markers (dated by TCRdb to the early 2020s). Concerning the study at large: Three sorted T-cell subsets (CD3+CD56+NKG2C+, CD3+CD56+NKG2C- and CD3+CD56-NKG2C+) from roughly eight donors had their TCR beta-chain repertoires profiled. Libraries were sequenced as 2 x 150 bp reads on Illumina HiSeq 2000/2500, MiSeq or NextSeq. Randomly selected healthy volunteers, three men and five women, were used as the eight sequenced donors. Among the eight sequenced donors, seven were HCMV-seropositive and one was HCMV-seronegative. Overall results and qualifications from the work: Those dominant clonotypes were again the most abundant among CD3+CD56-NKG2C+ cells in a few donors, at about 25-65%. In roughly 6 donors, the dominant CD3+CD56+NKG2C+ clonotypes ranked among the top 10 CD8+ clonotypes, making up roughly 1.0-7.0% of CD8+ T cells. Whether the expanded NKG2C-expressing T cell clones were specific for HCMV antigens remained unclear.

The data were produced on an Illumina HiSeq 2000. TCR beta cDNA libraries were prepared using 5'RACE template switching, which introduced a universal primer site and unique molecular identifiers. Synthesis of cDNA was primed from the TCR beta constant segment and was followed by two consecutive PCR amplification steps. Processing in the source paper ran as follows. MIGEC was used to demultiplex reads and group the reads by UMI, and MiTCR was used to assemble and quantify clonotypes. To exclude erroneous sequences, only TCR cDNA sequences supported by at least two reads were retained. The tcR package was used for downstream repertoire analysis, with clonotypes matched between fractions based on CDR3 nucleotide sequence plus V segment. VDJmatch was used to annotate antigen specificity against VDJdb, with one amino acid substitution in CDR3 permitted. TCRdb reprocessed the sequencing reads and holds a single record per CDR3 protein sequence, with no DNA. TCRdb, rather than the study authors, made the V and J calls. This sample's table lists fewer than 550,000 distinct CDR3 sequences. Together, the top ten hold 1.4% of the sample.

For this clonotype: The antigen it recognizes is unknown.

The CDR3 runs 15 residues from the cysteine to the phenylalanine. Only the protein sequence is given. CDR1 and CDR2, looked up from the germline V gene (reference sequence), are SEHNR and FQNEAQ. A commercial ELISA kit detecting HCMV-specific IgG in serum was used to determine HCMV serostatus. Ficoll density gradient centrifugation was used to isolate peripheral blood mononuclear cells from blood. Sequenced sample: blood T cells: a sorted CD56 or NKG2C T cell subset, CD4+ or CD8+ T cells, or bulk PBMC T cells (not recorded which). This receptor was obtained from a woman aged 45-65 years in good health. Donor details come from another sample of the same person, matched by shared clones. Here the chain combines TRBV7-9 and TRBJ2-7; TCRdb's D call, TRBD1, is unchecked because there is no DNA. The CDR3 region: CASSSDRGLTYEQYF.